This T cell receptor beta chain derives from a study of cytomegalovirus exposure and HLA in healthy donors. The repertoire was sequenced with immunoSEQ multiplex PCR; TCRdb's copy has only in-frame clones and lacks some. The data show about 170,000 clones, 85% to 90% seen once. The germline gives CDR1 LNHDA, CDR2 SQIVND (reference sequence). With V trimmed by 7 bases and J by 1 base, 7 bases remained unmatched. CDR3 size: 15 residues. This clone occurred once. The chain links TRBV19 to TRBJ2-1, with 7 bases that match TRBD2. This clonotype was obtained from a man aged 18 to 30 in good health and CMV-seropositive. Sequenced input: PBMCs. The CDR3 DNA reads TGTGCCAGTACCACCTGGGGGGGGTCCTACAATGAGCAGTTCTTC. Amino acid sequence: CASTTWGGSYNEQFF.